This TCR beta chain was sequenced during a study of PD-1 blockade in mismatch repair-deficient tumors. Mismatch repair deficiency was confirmed in all patients, by PCR or immunohistochemistry. The TCR-sequenced patients were a few responders to pembrolizumab. The germline CDR1 and CDR2 sequences are MGHRA and YSYEKL. The CDR3 sequence is 15 residues long. The V end lost 0 bases, the J end lost 7 bases, and 15 bases lay between the germline ends. TCRdb keeps only in-frame clones here, not all; method: immunoSEQ multiplex PCR. The sample shows 85,000 to 130,000 clones, 82% of them seen only once. The V gene is TRBV4-1, the J gene TRBJ1-1; TRBD1 might be the D (5 bases). This TCR was recovered from an adult with mismatch repair-deficient cancer. The material was peripheral blood, obtained around 8 months after starting pembrolizumab. The CDR3 loop reads CASSQDLGGIIEAFF. In DNA, the CDR3 is TGCGCCAGCAGCCAAGATCTCGGGGGAATCATTGAAGCTTTCTTT.